The 7 T cell receptor beta chains below all came from one sample that was sequenced in a study of Tregs in tolerant kidney transplant recipients (dated by TCRdb to about 2019). The transplants used related donors with nonmyeloablative bone marrow transplantation, and mixed chimerism in the human trials was transient. Libraries were built with the immunoSEQ multiplex PCR assay. TCRdb limited this immuneACCESS table to in-frame rearrangements with V and J called. A share of clones is missing; checked studies link under half to unresolved V genes, and the rest is unexplained. Here the sample has about 81,000 clones; 90% to 95% occur a single time. Clones ranked in the top ten supply roughly 1.6% of the sample. The sample was CD4+ T cells from blood (PBMCs), taken 24 months after the transplant. The receptors shown here come from a human patient who received a combined kidney and bone marrow transplant. Some T cells present after a transplant may be cells of the graft donor.

The chain recombines TRBV5-4 with TRBJ2-5; 9 nucleotides align to TRBD2. The CDR3 spans 14 residues. V lost 3 bases to trimming and J lost 7 bases; unmatched junction nucleotides: 7. CDR1 SGHNT and CDR2 YYREEE come from the germline V gene (reference sequence). CDR3 residues: CASSYWTSAGTQYF. The CDR3 coding sequence is TGTGCCAGCAGCTACTGGACTAGCGCTGGGACCCAGTACTTC.

The chain joins TRBV7-9 to TRBJ1-2, with 10 nucleotides matching TRBD1. From germline, CDR1 is SEHNR and CDR2 FQNEAQ (reference sequence). Trimming removed 2 bases from V and 4 bases from J; junction bases left unmatched: 4. CDR3 length equals 15 residues. The CDR3 reads CASSLRDRGAYGYTF. Here the CDR3 DNA reads TGTGCCAGCAGCTTAAGGGACAGGGGTGCCTATGGCTACACCTTC.

This clone is a singleton in its sample. The J gene is TRBJ1-5, the V gene TRBV19; D uncertain. The germline V gene has CDR1 LNHDA and CDR2 SQIVND (reference sequence). This CDR3 comprises 17 residues. With 1 base removed from V and 0 bases from J, the gap between germline ends came to 13 bases. The CDR3 DNA sequence: TGTGCCAGTAGTATAGGGGCCAAAATATATAGCAATCAGCCCCAGCATTTT. Amino acid sequence: CASSIGAKIYSNQPQHF.

The chain couples TRBV18 to TRBJ2-2; D is possibly TRBD1 (5 bases). Germline V gene lookup returns CDR1 KGHSH and CDR2 LQKENI. This CDR3 spans 14 amino acids. The V and J ends lost 4 bases and 3 bases respectively, with 9 bases between them. The CDR3 DNA sequence: TGTGCCAGCTCACAGGGGTTGGACACCGGGGAGCTGTTTTTT. The encoded protein is CASSQGLDTGELFF.

The J gene is TRBJ2-3, the V gene TRBV5-4; possibly TRBD1 for D (6 bases). Trimming removed 0 bases at V and 7 bases at J, with 18 bases between. The CDR3 sequence is 16 residues long. Germline V lookup: CDR1 SGHNT, CDR2 YYREEE (reference sequence). CDR3 coding DNA: TGTGCCAGCAGCTTGGGGGGGCGGGCTAGATTAAATACGCAGTATTTT. Amino acid sequence: CASSLGGRARLNTQYF. Using reference TRBV5-4 and TRBJ2-3 for the parts outside the CDR3, the full variable domain is ETGVTQSPTHLIKTRGQQVTLRCSSQSGHNTVSWYQQALGQGPQFIFQYYREEENGRGNFPPRFSGLQFPNYSSELNVNALELDDSALYLCASSLGGRARLNTQYFGPGTRLTVL.

The DNA of the CDR3 is TGTGCCAGTAGCTTCGCTGGGACAGCTTATGGCTACACCTTC. It is translated as CASSFAGTAYGYTF. The rearrangement links TRBV19 to TRBJ1-2; TRBD1 matches 7 bases. Germline V gene sequence: CDR1 LNHDA, CDR2 SQIVND (reference sequence). This CDR3 comprises 14 residues. V dropped 6 bases and J dropped 5; count of bases not matched to a gene: 9.

The rearrangement joins TRBV2 to TRBJ1-2, with TRBD1 matching 8 bases. This CDR3 has 15 amino acids. V lost 5 bases, J lost 4 bases, and 9 bases stayed unmatched. Germline assignment: CDR1 SNHLY and CDR2 FYNNEI. Written as DNA, the CDR3 is TGTGCCAGCAGTCAGGACAGGGCAGACTTCTATGGCTACACCTTC. Amino acids: CASSQDRADFYGYTF.